This note documents a single T cell receptor beta chain sequence. CDR1 and CDR2 (germline): MGHDK, SYGVNS. The length of the CDR3 is 17 residues. The ends lost 0 bases at V and 7 bases at J; junction bases unmatched: 6. This entry is derived from a study of blood T cell repertoires in COVID-19. Whole-study context: The United States, Italy and Spain supplied acute and convalescent COVID-19 samples. T cells, B-cell-depleted T cells, or PBMCs provided the cDNA or gDNA that served as material.

Produced via immunoSEQ multiplex PCR; TCRdb's table is partial and in-frame only. The data show hundreds of thousands of clones, with 89% seen just once and roughly 1% held by the top ten. This receptor was identified in a man younger than 35 with COVID-19, enrolled during active disease. The specimen sequenced was peripheral blood. The chain uses TRBV25-1 and TRBJ1-6; 10 bases line up with TRBD1. For the CDR3, the DNA is TGTGCCAGCAGTGAATATGGGACAGGGGAAAAGAATTCACCCCTCCACTTT. Its protein is CASSEYGTGEKNSPLHF.